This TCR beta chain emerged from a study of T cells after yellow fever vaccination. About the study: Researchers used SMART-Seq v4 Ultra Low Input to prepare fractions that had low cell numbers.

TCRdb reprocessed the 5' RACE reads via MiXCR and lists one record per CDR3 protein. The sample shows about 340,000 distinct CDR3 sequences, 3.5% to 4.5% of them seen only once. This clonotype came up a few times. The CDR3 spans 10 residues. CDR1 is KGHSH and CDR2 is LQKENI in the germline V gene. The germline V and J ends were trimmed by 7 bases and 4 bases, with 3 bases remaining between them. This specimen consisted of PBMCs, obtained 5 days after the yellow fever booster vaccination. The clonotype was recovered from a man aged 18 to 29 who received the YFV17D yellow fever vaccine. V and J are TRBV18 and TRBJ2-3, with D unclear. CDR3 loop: CASFSDTQYF. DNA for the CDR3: TGTGCCAGCTTCTCAGATACGCAGTATTTT. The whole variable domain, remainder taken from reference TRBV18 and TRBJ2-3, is NAGVMQNPRHLVRRRGQEARLRCSPMKGHSHVYWYRQLPEEGLKFMVYLQKENIIDESGMPKERFSAEFPKEGPSILRIQQVVRGDSAAYFCASFSDTQYFGPGTRLTVL.